Listed here are 29 T cell receptor beta chains from one sample, sequenced in a study of T cell responses to AZD1222 COVID-19 vaccine. Assay used: immunoSEQ multiplex PCR; TCRdb lists only in-frame clones, some missing. The data contain tens of thousands of clones, 89% of them singletons. Sequenced material: peripheral blood, taken 28 days after the second AZD1222 dose. The receptors originated from an adult who received the AZD1222 COVID-19 vaccine.

The rearrangement joins TRBV27 to TRBJ2-7; D is uncertain. Germline values: CDR1 MNHEY, CDR2 SMNVEV (reference sequence). V shed 2 bases and J shed 4 bases, with 15 bases lying between them. This CDR3 comprises 15 residues. CDR3 coding DNA: TGTGCCAGCAGTTTAAAGGCAGACTTACTTTACGAGCAGTACTTC. Its translation: CASSLKADLLYEQYF.

This sequence joins TRBV3-1 (or the pseudogene TRBV3-2) and TRBJ2-1; D remains ambiguous. CDR1 is LGHDT, CDR2 YNNKEL, per germline (reference sequence). V was clipped by 0 bases and J by 4 bases, with 10 bases between them. CDR3 length: 15 amino acids. CDR3 amino acids: CASSQDILPYNEQFF. CDR3 DNA: TGTGCCAGCAGCCAAGATATACTGCCTTACAATGAGCAGTTCTTC.

The chain joins TRBV14 to TRBJ2-7; TRBD1 matches at 7 bases. CDR1 and CDR2 from the germline V gene are SGHDN and FVKESK. The V gene end was trimmed by 3 bases and the J gene end by 3 bases; junction bases not matched to a gene: 5. The CDR3 spans 14 residues. The CDR3: CASSQGQLNYEQYF. CDR3 sequence (DNA): TGTGCCAGCAGCCAGGGACAGCTCAACTACGAGCAGTACTTC.

V is TRBV5-1 and J is TRBJ1-6, with D perhaps matching TRBD1 (6 bases). Germline CDR1 SGHRS, CDR2 YFSETQ. The CDR3 is 12 residues long. Trimming shortened V by 4 bases and J by 9 bases, and 8 bases separated the two germline ends. CDR3 DNA: TGCGCCAGCAGCCCCAGGGGTTCACCCCTCCACTTT. Amino acids: CASSPRGSPLHF.

For the CDR3, the DNA is TGTGCCAGCAGCTCGCTTGGGAGGGCCCAAACAGATGAGCAGTTCTTC. This translates into CASSSLGRAQTDEQFF. V usage is TRBV28 and J usage is TRBJ2-1; 7 bases line up with TRBD2. J gave up 8 bases and V 6 bases, and 16 bases lay outside the gene matches. Looked up from germline, CDR1 is MDHEN and CDR2 is SYDVKM. This CDR3 contains 16 residues.

V and J are TRBV2 and TRBJ1-4; D is uncertain. Germline CDR1 and CDR2: SNHLY and FYNNEI. Trimming pared 0 bases from V and 7 bases from J, leaving 6 bases between. The CDR3 extends over 13 amino acids. In DNA form, the CDR3 reads TGTGCCAGCAGTGAAGCGCTTTTTGAAAAACTGTTTTTT. Residues: CASSEALFEKLFF.

The rearrangement uses TRBV18 and TRBJ1-1; D might be TRBD1 (6 bases). Trimming took off 0 bases at V and 5 bases at J, with 13 bases between the two ends. The CDR3 is made up of 15 amino acids. Per the germline V gene, CDR1 is KGHSH and CDR2 is LQKENI. DNA of the CDR3: TGTGCCAGCTCACCACCGTACAGGGATCCTACTGAAGCTTTCTTT. It translates to CASSPPYRDPTEAFF.

The chain links TRBV19 to TRBJ1-3; D remains ambiguous. Trimming stripped 5 bases from V and 0 bases from J, with 11 bases between. The germline V gene has CDR1 LNHDA and CDR2 SQIVND (reference sequence). The CDR3 is made up of 15 amino acids. The CDR3 loop reads CASSARDYSGNTIYF. The CDR3 bases are TGTGCCAGTAGTGCGAGAGACTACTCTGGAAACACCATATATTTT.

The V and J genes are TRBV4-1 and TRBJ1-2; 11 bases align to TRBD1. Germline CDR1 reads MGHRA; CDR2 reads YSYEKL. The J segment lost 7 bases and the V segment lost 8 bases, leaving 6 bases of the junction unmatched. This CDR3 region has 13 residues. CDR3 protein: CASRDRGYSGYTF. The CDR3 DNA reads as TGCGCCAGCCGGGACAGGGGGTATAGTGGCTACACCTTC.

The chain combines TRBV6-1 with TRBJ1-6; no reliable D call. The CDR3 contains 16 residues. The germline CDR1 and CDR2 sequences are MNHNS and SASEGT. Trimming left V 4 bases short and J 9 bases short, with 19 bases between. The chain's CDR3 is CASSVTTAGNGSPLHF. CDR3 DNA sequence: TGTGCCAGCAGTGTGACGACGGCGGGGAATGGTTCACCCCTCCACTTT.

The chain carries TRBV6-2 or TRBV6-3 and TRBJ2-1; the match to TRBD2 covers 10 bases. J was trimmed by 10 bases and V by 5 bases; bases with no gene match: 11. Germline V gene data show CDR1 as MNHEY and CDR2 as SVGEGT. There are 15 residues in the CDR3. CDR3 residues: CASSSIAGGVWEQFF. The CDR3 coding sequence is TGTGCCAGCAGTAGCATAGCGGGAGGCGTCTGGGAGCAGTTCTTC.

This clone was recorded once. This chain links TRBV7-8 with TRBJ1-4; the match to TRBD1 covers 7 bases. The germline CDR1 and CDR2 sequences are SGHVS and FQNEAQ. J gave up 8 bases and V 5 bases, and 14 bases lay outside the gene matches. This CDR3 is built from 16 residues. CDR3 nucleotide sequence: TGTGCCAGCAGCCTTCAGGGGGGAGCTCTTGGGGAAAAACTGTTTTTT. Translated: CASSLQGGALGEKLFF.

The J gene is TRBJ1-3, the V gene TRBV6-5; no clear D. The CDR3 length is 15 residues. V shed 7 bases and J shed 0 bases, with 13 bases lying between them. The germline gives CDR1 MNHEY, CDR2 SVGAGI. This CDR3 reads CASTRSTNSGNTIYF. The DNA for the CDR3 is TGTGCCAGCACCCGATCTACTAACTCTGGAAACACCATATATTTT.

In this sample, this clone turned up a few times. The chain employs TRBV20-1 and TRBJ2-1; D perhaps matches TRBD2 (5 bases). V lost 3 bases to trimming and J lost 9 bases, with 9 bases between them. This CDR3 region has 11 residues. Germline V gene sequence: CDR1 DFQATT, CDR2 SNEGSKA (reference sequence). The CDR3 region is CSASSEGEQFF. Written as DNA, the CDR3 is TGCAGTGCTAGTTCCGAGGGTGAGCAGTTCTTC.

This clone showed up just a few times. The rearrangement uses TRBV28 and TRBJ1-5; no clear D. The CDR3 runs to 18 residues. Looked up from germline, CDR1 is MDHEN and CDR2 is SYDVKM. Trimming pared 4 bases from V and 9 bases from J, leaving 28 bases between. CDR3 in amino acids: CASSSSFLGQKSSVPQHF. The CDR3 DNA reads as TGTGCCAGCAGTTCCTCATTCCTCGGCCAGAAAAGTAGTGTGCCCCAGCATTTT.

The J gene is TRBJ2-3, the V gene TRBV7-2; perhaps TRBD2 as D (6 bases). CDR1 and CDR2 from the germline V gene are SGHTA and FQGNSA. V was trimmed by 5 bases and J by 2 bases, leaving 11 bases between them. The length of the CDR3 is 14 residues. The CDR3, as DNA: TGTGCCAGCAGCCAGACTAGAACCACAGATACGCAGTATTTT. Translation: CASSQTRTTDTQYF.

This clone was observed once. The chain couples TRBV6-5 to TRBJ1-5, with 7 nucleotides matching TRBD1. The CDR3 spans 12 residues. The germline V gene encodes CDR1 MNHEY and CDR2 SVGAGI. The V gene end was trimmed by 5 bases and the J gene end by 7 bases; junction bases not matched to a gene: 2. The CDR3 reads CASSRQGQPQHF. The CDR3 DNA reads TGTGCCAGCAGTAGACAGGGCCAGCCCCAGCATTTT.

This sequence joins TRBV4-1 and TRBJ2-7; TRBD1 matches at 8 bases. With V trimmed by 0 bases and J by 4 bases, 8 bases remained unmatched. There are 16 residues in the CDR3. CDR1 is MGHRA, CDR2 YSYEKL, per germline. The CDR3 DNA is TGCGCCAGCAGCCAAGATCGGACAGGGCCCTCGTACGAGCAGTACTTC. It translates to CASSQDRTGPSYEQYF.

V gene TRBV28 combines with J gene TRBJ2-5; no clear D. The CDR3 is 16 residues long. Trimming shortened V by 6 bases and J by 0 bases, and 17 bases separated the two germline ends. From germline, CDR1 is MDHEN and CDR2 SYDVKM. This CDR3 reads CASSPIAGGYQETQYF. The CDR3 DNA reads as TGTGCCAGCAGCCCCATCGCCGGCGGATACCAAGAGACCCAGTACTTC.

The CDR3 region has the DNA TGTGCCAGCAGCTTAGATCTGGCGACCGGGTGGGGCTACACCTTC. Translating it yields CASSLDLATGWGYTF. The rearrangement joins TRBV7-2 to TRBJ1-2; D remains unclear. Trimming took 1 base from V and 8 from J, leaving 17 bases between them. CDR3 length equals 15 residues. Per the germline V gene, CDR1 is SGHTA and CDR2 is FQGNSA.

The rearrangement joins TRBV28 to TRBJ2-7, with 8 bases that match TRBD2. V shed 2 bases, J shed 2 bases, and the junction held 5 bases outside the gene matches. The CDR3 runs to 15 residues. Per the germline V gene, CDR1 is MDHEN and CDR2 is SYDVKM. CDR3 amino acids: CASSLEASGPYEQYF. CDR3 sequence (DNA): TGTGCCAGCAGTTTAGAGGCTAGCGGGCCCTACGAGCAGTACTTC.

The chain recombines TRBV30 with TRBJ2-5; 10 nucleotides match TRBD1. Germline CDR1 and CDR2: GTSNPN and SVGIG (reference sequence). V lost 3 bases to trimming and J lost 5 bases; unmatched junction nucleotides: 6. This CDR3 spans 14 amino acids. This CDR3 is CAWSRTGGRETQYF. CDR3 in DNA: TGTGCCTGGAGCAGGACAGGGGGTAGGGAGACCCAGTACTTC.

This chain links TRBV27 with TRBJ1-5; D perhaps matches TRBD1 (5 bases). The CDR3 contains 16 residues. Trimming shortened V by 8 bases and J by 2 bases, and 19 bases separated the two germline ends. Germline V gene data show CDR1 as MNHEY and CDR2 as SMNVEV (reference sequence). The CDR3 reads CASAGGGGRGNQPQHF. The CDR3 coding sequence is TGTGCCAGCGCGGGGGGTGGGGGTCGTGGCAATCAGCCCCAGCATTTT.

The chain couples TRBV19 to TRBJ2-1, with TRBD2 as a possible D gene (5 bases). Per the germline V gene, CDR1 is LNHDA and CDR2 is SQIVND (reference sequence). V lost 5 bases to trimming and J lost 9 bases, with 11 bases between them. The CDR3 runs 12 residues. The CDR3 protein is CASSGSYVEQFF. For the CDR3, the DNA is TGTGCCAGTAGTGGGAGTTATGTTGAGCAGTTCTTC.

The chain is built from TRBV6-5 and TRBJ2-2; D could derive from TRBD1 or TRBD2 (5 bases each). Between the trimmed V and J ends, which lost 6 bases and 4 bases, there was a span of 15 bases. Germline loops: CDR1 MNHEY, CDR2 SVGAGI. This CDR3 contains 15 residues. CDR3 sequence: CASSLGRVVTGELFF. CDR3 sequence (DNA): TGTGCCAGCAGCCTGGGGCGGGTCGTCACCGGGGAGCTGTTTTTT.

This sequence joins TRBV5-5 and TRBJ1-5, with D unresolved. Germline CDR1 and CDR2: SGHKS and YYEKEE (reference sequence). This CDR3 is 13 amino acids long. V shed 3 bases and J shed 11 bases, with 15 bases lying between them. The CDR3: CASSSRVTEAQHF. CDR3 in DNA: TGTGCCAGCAGCTCGAGGGTGACTGAGGCCCAGCATTTT.

V and J are TRBV5-6 and TRBJ1-3, with 9 bases fitting TRBD1. The CDR3 loop spans 14 amino acids. Looked up from germline, CDR1 is SGHDT and CDR2 is YYEEEE. The V segment lost 4 bases and the J segment 4 bases; nucleotides outside the gene matches: 3. The chain's CDR3 is CASSGTGSGNTIYF. The CDR3 DNA reads TGTGCCAGCAGCGGGACAGGGTCGGGAAACACCATATATTTT.

The chain links TRBV1 to TRBJ2-2; the table names TRBD1, a call not compared with the DNA. TRBV1 is tagged as a pseudogene. The CDR3 spans 13 residues. The CDR3 spells CTSSRQGTGELFF. The CDR3 DNA reads as TGCACCAGCAGCCGACAGGGGACCGGGGAGCTGTTTTTT.

This chain joins TRBV6-5 and TRBJ2-5; D remains ambiguous. CDR3 length equals 14 residues. Trimming removed 6 bases at V and 1 base at J, with 12 bases between. CDR1 is MNHEY, CDR2 SVGAGI, per germline. The CDR3 nucleotides read TGTGCCAGCAGACGCCAAGGAATCCAAGAGACCCAGTACTTC. It encodes CASRRQGIQETQYF.